A single TCR beta chain is shown here with its context. The table came from immunoSEQ multiplex PCR; TCRdb's copy has only in-frame clones and leaves some out. Among roughly 1,500,000 clones, 95% to 99% were seen once, and the ten largest hold 0.4% to 0.55%. These data originate in a study of shared clonotypes between healthy human individuals. The authors divided CD4+ cells into CD45RA+ naive and CD45RA-negative memory subsets. CDR1 is SQVTM and CDR2 is ANQGSEA in the germline V gene. The CDR3 runs 13 residues. V was cut by 4 bases and J by 5 bases, with 14 bases left in between. The sample comprised naive CD4+ T cells sorted from blood. Subset described: CD45RA+ positively selected. This TCR was sampled from a man aged 25-45 years in good health. V is TRBV29-1 and J is TRBJ1-1; D may be TRBD1 (6 bases). This CDR3 reads CSVARGAGTEAFF. The CDR3 nucleotides read TGCAGCGTTGCCCGGGGGGCGGGAACTGAAGCTTTCTTT. Full variable domain (outside the CDR3, taken from reference TRBV29-1 and TRBJ1-1): SAVISQKPSRDICQRGTSLTIQCQVDSQVTMMFWYRQQPGQSLTLIATANQGSEATYESGFVIDKFPISRPNLTFSTLTVSNMSPEDSSIYLCSVARGAGTEAFFGQGTRLTVV.